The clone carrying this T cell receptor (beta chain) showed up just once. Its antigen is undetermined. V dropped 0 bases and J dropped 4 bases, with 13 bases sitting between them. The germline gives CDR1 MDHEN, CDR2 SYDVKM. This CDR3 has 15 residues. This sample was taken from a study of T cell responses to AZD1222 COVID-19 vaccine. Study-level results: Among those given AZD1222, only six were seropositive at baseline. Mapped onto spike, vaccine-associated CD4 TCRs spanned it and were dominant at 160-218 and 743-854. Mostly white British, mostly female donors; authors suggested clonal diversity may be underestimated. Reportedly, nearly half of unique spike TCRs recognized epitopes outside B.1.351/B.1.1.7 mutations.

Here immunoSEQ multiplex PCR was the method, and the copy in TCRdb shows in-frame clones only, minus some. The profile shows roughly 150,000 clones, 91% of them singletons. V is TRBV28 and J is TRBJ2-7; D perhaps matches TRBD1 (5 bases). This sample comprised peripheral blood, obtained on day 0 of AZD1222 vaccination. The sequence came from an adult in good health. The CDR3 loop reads CASSLWTVSSYEQYF. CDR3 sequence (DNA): TGTGCCAGCAGTTTATGGACAGTTTCTTCGTACGAGCAGTACTTC.